These 7 T cell receptor beta chains were all obtained from the same sample, sequenced in a study of shared clonotypes between healthy human individuals. Profiling relied on immunoSEQ multiplex PCR, and the TCRdb table lists in-frame clones only, not all of them. The sample shows about 2.1 million clones, 85% to 95% of them seen only once. CD45RO-negative cells were positively selected for CCR7, leaving out terminally differentiated effector memory CD45RA+ cells. The sample comprised naive CD8+ T cells from PBMCs. These receptor sequences come from a man aged 18 to 29 in good health. Some clones in this sample may be carry-over from other donors' samples.

This clone appeared once. This chain connects TRBV4-3 to TRBJ1-1; 8 bases match TRBD1. The CDR3 has 16 amino acids. Germline lookup yields CDR1 LGHNA and CDR2 YSLEER. J gave up 3 bases and V 4 bases, and 10 bases lay outside the gene matches. The CDR3 DNA reads TGCGCCAGCAGCCGGGTCTCGGACAGGGAAGACACTGAAGCTTTCTTT. Protein product: CASSRVSDREDTEAFF.

The V and J genes are TRBV28 and TRBJ2-3, with D hard to call. V lost 5 bases and J 8 bases, leaving 17 bases between the germline ends. Germline V lookup: CDR1 MDHEN, CDR2 SYDVKM. The CDR3 covers 14 residues. In nucleotides, the CDR3 is TGTGCCAGCAGTCCGGGCCCCCATCCGGGTACGCAGTATTTT. Protein product: CASSPGPHPGTQYF.

This chain's CDR3 is CASSVLISEQFF. CDR3 bases: TGTGCCAGCAGCGTACTTATTAGTGAGCAGTTCTTC. J is TRBJ2-1 and V is TRBV7-2; no definite D call. The CDR3 loop spans 12 amino acids. Germline CDR1 and CDR2: SGHTA and FQGNSA. Trimming removed 5 bases from V and 9 bases from J, with 11 bases in between.

This chain joins TRBV5-1 and TRBJ2-1, with D perhaps TRBD2 (6 bases). The CDR3 loop spans 13 amino acids. Deletions cut 0 bases from V and 8 bases from J, with 9 bases between. CDR1 SGHRS and CDR2 YFSETQ come from the germline V gene. The DNA for the CDR3 is TGCGCCAGCAGCTTGGCGCCGGGGGATGAGCAGTTCTTC. The encoded protein is CASSLAPGDEQFF.

The chain has TRBV11-2 and TRBJ2-1; D gene unclear. Germline V gene data show CDR1 as SGHAT and CDR2 as FQNNGV. V was clipped by 6 bases and J by 8 bases, with 17 bases between them. The CDR3 consists of 14 residues. The CDR3 reads CASRNAGWSDEQFF. The CDR3 DNA follows: TGTGCCAGCAGGAATGCCGGTTGGTCCGATGAGCAGTTCTTC.

Points on this clone: This sample includes further DNA sequences coding for the same CDR3. The rearrangement joins TRBV7-9 to TRBJ1-5; weak D call: TRBD1 (6 bases). The CDR3 is 14 residues long. V shed 2 bases and J shed 2 bases, with 7 bases lying between them. CDR1 is SEHNR, CDR2 FQNEAQ, per germline (reference sequence). CDR3 sequence reads: CASSLPGGNQPQHF. The CDR3, as DNA: TGTGCCAGCAGCTTACCAGGGGGCAATCAGCCCCAGCATTTT.

The chain carries TRBV28 and TRBJ2-5; TRBD1 matches 7 bases. In germline, CDR1 is MDHEN, CDR2 SYDVKM. V lost 2 bases, J lost 2 bases, and 14 bases stayed unmatched. The CDR3 sequence is 18 residues long. This CDR3 is CASSLGPDETGLQETQYF. The CDR3 DNA sequence: TGTGCCAGCAGTTTAGGGCCCGATGAGACAGGGCTTCAAGAGACCCAGTACTTC.